These 13 T cell receptor beta chains originate from one sample sequenced in a study of T cell clones after liver transplantation. Clones were read by immunoSEQ multiplex PCR, and TCRdb kept only the in-frame ones, dropping some. The data show some 80,000 clones, 80% to 85% seen once. Sequencing used CD4+ T cells from blood, obtained about 50 months after liver transplant. These receptors originate from a human patient who received a liver transplant. Some T cells may trace back to the graft donor.

CDR3 protein: CASSPGTQGNEKLFF. The CDR3 coding sequence is TGTGCCAGCAGCCCCGGGACTCAGGGGAATGAAAAACTGTTTTTT. The chain recombines TRBV5-8 with TRBJ1-4; a possible D gene is TRBD1 (6 bases). V shed 4 bases and J shed 5 bases, with 15 bases lying between them. Germline values: CDR1 SGHTS, CDR2 YDEGEE. This CDR3 contains 15 residues.

This clone was observed a single time. CDR3 DNA sequence: TGTGCCAGCAGTCCAGACAGGGCTGGAAACACCATATATTTT. Its translation is CASSPDRAGNTIYF. The V gene is TRBV6-1, the J gene TRBJ1-3, with 7 bases matching TRBD1. Trimming cost V 5 bases and J 2 bases; bases outside gene matches: 3. The CDR3 runs 14 residues. CDR1 and CDR2 (germline): MNHNS, SASEGT.

This clone was observed a few times. The chain uses TRBV6-6 and TRBJ1-2; D unresolved. Germline lookup yields CDR1 MNHNY and CDR2 SVGAGI (reference sequence). The CDR3 totals 11 residues. Between the trimmed V and J ends, which lost 7 bases and 3 bases, there was a span of 6 bases. CDR3 nucleotide sequence: TGTGCCAGCATCGGCGACTATGGCTACACCTTC. Translation gives CASIGDYGYTF.

V and J are TRBV2 and TRBJ2-3, with no clear D. The CDR3 consists of 14 residues. Trimming pared 2 bases from V and 6 bases from J, leaving 12 bases between. Germline CDR1 reads SNHLY; CDR2 reads FYNNEI. CDR3: CASSETSPADTQYF. The DNA of the CDR3 is TGTGCCAGCAGTGAAACTTCCCCGGCGGATACGCAGTATTTT.

The rearrangement uses TRBV6-4 and TRBJ2-1; D is possibly TRBD1 (6 bases). Trimming left V 5 bases short and J 8 bases short, with 16 bases between. This CDR3 is built from 14 residues. Germline CDR1 reads MRHNA; CDR2 reads SNTAGT. CDR3 in DNA: TGTGCCAGCAGTATCGGAGTGACAGGCCATGAGCAGTTCTTC. It specifies CASSIGVTGHEQFF.

The V call is TRBV19, the J call TRBJ1-1; 7 nucleotides agree with TRBD1. The trim removed 8 bases at V and 1 base at J, leaving 10 bases unmatched. The germline gives CDR1 LNHDA, CDR2 SQIVND (reference sequence). CDR3 length: 15 amino acids. CDR3 coding DNA: TGTGCCAGTGCCCGAAGGGACAGACGGAACACTGAAGCTTTCTTT. It translates to CASARRDRRNTEAFF.

This clone appeared a few times. The chain uses TRBV28 and TRBJ2-7; no clear D. The V end was cut by 10 bases, the J end by 3 bases, with 10 bases between. The CDR3 contains 11 residues. The germline CDR1 and CDR2 sequences are MDHEN and SYDVKM. CDR3: CATDGNYEQYF. In nucleotides, the CDR3 is TGTGCCACCGACGGAAACTACGAGCAGTACTTC.

The gene calls are TRBV27 and TRBJ2-6; D call uncertain. The CDR3 is 17 amino acids. Trimming cost V 0 bases and J 0 bases, with 9 bases left between them. Germline CDR1 reads MNHEY; CDR2 reads SMNVEV (reference sequence). CDR3 in DNA: TGTGCCAGCAGTTTATCGGCGCCGGGCTCTGGGGCCAACGTCCTGACTTTC. Protein product: CASSLSAPGSGANVLTF.

This clone is medium-sized (0.01 to 0.1%) within its sample. CDR3 in amino acids: CASSQDSRPNQPQHF. The CDR3 bases are TGCGCCAGCAGCCAAGATAGCAGGCCGAATCAGCCCCAGCATTTT. The chain joins TRBV4-1 to TRBJ1-5; D remains unclear. The CDR3 loop spans 15 amino acids. V was pared by 0 bases and J by 4 bases, with 10 bases between. CDR1 and CDR2 from the germline V gene are MGHRA and YSYEKL.

In its sample, this clone was seen a few times. The rearrangement links TRBV29-1 to TRBJ1-1; the match to TRBD1 covers 10 bases. J gave up 1 base and V 4 bases, and 6 bases lay outside the gene matches. This CDR3 is built from 15 residues. CDR1 is SQVTM and CDR2 is ANQGSEA in the germline V gene. This CDR3 is CSVAPTGGTNTEAFF. Here the CDR3 DNA reads TGCAGCGTTGCCCCGACAGGGGGCACGAACACTGAAGCTTTCTTT.

V and J are TRBV29-1 and TRBJ1-3, with D unresolved. The V gene lost 6 bases and the J gene lost 0 bases, with 12 bases spanning the gap. This CDR3 has 14 amino acids. Germline CDR1 and CDR2: SQVTM and ANQGSEA. The CDR3 reads CSVRSGSSGNTIYF. In DNA form, the CDR3 reads TGCAGCGTGAGGAGCGGGTCCTCTGGAAACACCATATATTTT.

This clone has a handful of counts. V usage is TRBV5-6 and J usage is TRBJ1-2; 7 bases are shared with TRBD1. Trimming took 4 bases from V and 2 from J; bases not matched to a gene: 2. The CDR3 totals 13 residues. From germline, CDR1 is SGHDT and CDR2 YYEEEE. The CDR3 DNA follows: TGTGCCAGCAGCAAGGGACAGAACTATGGCTACACCTTC. Its translation: CASSKGQNYGYTF.

V usage is TRBV5-1 and J usage is TRBJ2-7; 7 bases fit TRBD1. Germline V gene sequence: CDR1 SGHRS, CDR2 YFSETQ. This CDR3 is 15 amino acids long. V lost 0 bases, J lost 6 bases, and 9 bases stayed unmatched. The chain's CDR3 is CASSLGVAAGGEQYF. The CDR3 DNA reads as TGCGCCAGCAGCTTGGGGGTCGCGGCAGGGGGCGAGCAGTACTTC.